This T cell receptor beta chain was identified during a study of cytomegalovirus exposure and HLA in healthy donors. Data came from immunoSEQ multiplex PCR; TCRdb stores just in-frame clones and leaves some out. This sample yields more than 140,000 clones, of which 85% to 90% are seen a single time; 3% to 3.5% belongs to the top ten. This clone has a single count. V shed 5 bases and J 5 bases; nucleotides not matched to a gene: 7. The CDR3 is 14 residues long. The germline gives CDR1 SGHAT, CDR2 FQNNGV. Sequencing input: PBMCs. The rearrangement uses TRBV11-2 and TRBJ1-1; 8 nucleotides agree with TRBD1. This sequence was found in a woman younger than 30 in good health and CMV-seropositive. Here the CDR3 reads CASSHMTGVTEAFF. The CDR3 coding sequence is TGTGCCAGCAGCCATATGACAGGGGTAACTGAAGCTTTCTTT.